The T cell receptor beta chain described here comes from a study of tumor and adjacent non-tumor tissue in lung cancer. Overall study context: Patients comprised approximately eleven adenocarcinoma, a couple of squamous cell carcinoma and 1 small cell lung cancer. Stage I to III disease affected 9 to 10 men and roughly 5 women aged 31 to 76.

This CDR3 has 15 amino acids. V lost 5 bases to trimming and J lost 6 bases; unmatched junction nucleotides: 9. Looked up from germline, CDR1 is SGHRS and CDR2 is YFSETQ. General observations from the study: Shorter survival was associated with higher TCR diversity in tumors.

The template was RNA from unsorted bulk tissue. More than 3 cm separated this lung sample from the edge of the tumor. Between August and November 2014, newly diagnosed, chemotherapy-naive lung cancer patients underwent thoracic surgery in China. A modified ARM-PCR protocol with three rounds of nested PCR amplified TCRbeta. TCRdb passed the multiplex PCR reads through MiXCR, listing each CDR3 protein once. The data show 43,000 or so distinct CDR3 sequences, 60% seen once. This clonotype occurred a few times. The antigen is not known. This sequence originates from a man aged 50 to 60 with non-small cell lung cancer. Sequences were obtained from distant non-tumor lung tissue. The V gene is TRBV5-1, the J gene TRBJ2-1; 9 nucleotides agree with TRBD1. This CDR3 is CASRFGDRESNEQFF. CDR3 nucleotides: TGCGCCAGCAGGTTTGGGGACAGGGAGAGCAATGAGCAGTTCTTC.